Listed below are T cell receptor beta chains from one sample, sequenced in a study of blood T cell repertoires in COVID-19. Sequencing used immunoSEQ multiplex PCR; TCRdb keeps in-frame clones, though not all of them. Of 80,000 to 90,000 clones in the sample, under 90% are singletons; the top ten hold 13% to 15%. Sample: peripheral blood. These receptors came from a woman between 65 and 79 years old with acute or convalescent COVID-19. Each CDR3 is given with its conserved first and last residue. Each record gives: clone size, V gene, D gene, J gene, CDR3 DNA, CDR3 protein. A D gene is named only where the DNA matches it firmly. Expanded clones are given a class, and other clones once, few, many or no size at all.

.	TRBV3-1/TRBV3-2	.	TRBJ2-3	TGTGCCAGCAGCCAAGGGGACTCGGGCACAGATACGCAGTATTTT	CASSQGDSGTDTQYF
.	TRBV5-1	TRBD1	TRBJ1-2	TGCGCCAGCAGCGCCACGGGACAGGGTGACTATGGCTACACCTTC	CASSATGQGDYGYTF
.	TRBV12-3/TRBV12-4	.	TRBJ2-5	TGTGCCAGCGGCTCACAGAACCAAGAGACCCAGTACTTC	CASGSQNQETQYF
.	TRBV24-1	.	TRBJ1-1	TGTGCCGCGGGGGATGGGGGCACTGAAGCTTTCTTT	CAAGDGGTEAFF
.	TRBV2	.	TRBJ2-1	TGTGCCAGCAGAGGCCAGCGAGAGCAGTTCTTC	CASRGQREQFF
.	TRBV3-1/TRBV3-2	.	TRBJ1-2	TGTGCCAGCAGCCAAGGGACAGCCTATGGCTACACCTTC	CASSQGTAYGYTF
.	TRBV4-3	TRBD2	TRBJ2-3	TGCGCCAGCAGCCAAGATCATCCTAGCGGGAGAAAGGCAGATACGCAGTATTTT	CASSQDHPSGRKADTQYF
.	TRBV2	.	TRBJ2-6	TGTGCCAGCAAGGGGGGGACTCCCCCATCGGTCCTGACTTTC	CASKGGTPPSVLTF
.	TRBV2	.	TRBJ2-3	TGTGCCAGCAGTGTCGAGAGGGCGCAGTATTTT	CASSVERAQYF
.	TRBV2	.	TRBJ2-2	TGTGCCAGCGGAGACTTAGAAGGAGCGAACACCGGGGAGCTGTTTTTT	CASGDLEGANTGELFF
.	TRBV7-9	TRBD1	TRBJ1-1	TGTGCCAGCAGCTTTAACAGGGGATTGAACACTGAAGCTTTCTTT	CASSFNRGLNTEAFF
.	TRBV6-1	.	TRBJ1-2	TGTGCCAGCAGTGAAAGACGTGGCGGAGAATATGGCTACACCTTC	CASSERRGGEYGYTF
.	TRBV5-1	.	TRBJ2-5	TGCGCCAGCAGCGCGCAAGAGACCCAGTACTTC	CASSAQETQYF
.	TRBV5-1	TRBD1	TRBJ1-6	TGCGCCAGCAGCTTGGGGTCCGGGACAGGGCGAAATTCACCCCTCCACTTT	CASSLGSGTGRNSPLHF
once	TRBV25-1	TRBD1	TRBJ1-2	TGTGCCAGCAGTGAATCGAGGACAGGGGTTGGTGGCTACACCTTC	CASSESRTGVGGYTF
.	TRBV5-8	.	TRBJ1-5	TGTGCCAGCAGCGCCGGGAGTGCTCAGCCCCAGCATTTT	CASSAGSAQPQHF
.	TRBV20-1	.	TRBJ2-1	TGCAGTGCTAGACGGGACAATGAGCAGTTCTTC	CSARRDNEQFF
.	TRBV7-8	.	TRBJ1-5	TGTGCCAGCAGCTTAGATCTCGTTAGCAATCAGCCCCAGCATTTT	CASSLDLVSNQPQHF
once	TRBV11-2	.	TRBJ1-3	TGTGCCAGCAGCTTAGACAGGACTAGCTCTGGAAACACCATATATTTT	CASSLDRTSSGNTIYF
.	TRBV2	.	TRBJ2-1	TGTGCCAGCATGAGACACTACAATGAGCAGTTCTTC	CASMRHYNEQFF
once	TRBV19	.	TRBJ2-3	TGTGCCAGTAGCTGGACTATTGATAGCACAGATACGCAGTATTTT	CASSWTIDSTDTQYF
.	TRBV3-1/TRBV3-2	.	TRBJ2-4	TGTGCCAGCAGCCATTCCTCCTCCCCCAACATTCAGTACTTC	CASSHSSSPNIQYF
.	TRBV7-8	TRBD1	TRBJ2-5	TGTGCCAGCAGCTTAGAGACAGGGAAAGAGACCCAGTACTTC	CASSLETGKETQYF